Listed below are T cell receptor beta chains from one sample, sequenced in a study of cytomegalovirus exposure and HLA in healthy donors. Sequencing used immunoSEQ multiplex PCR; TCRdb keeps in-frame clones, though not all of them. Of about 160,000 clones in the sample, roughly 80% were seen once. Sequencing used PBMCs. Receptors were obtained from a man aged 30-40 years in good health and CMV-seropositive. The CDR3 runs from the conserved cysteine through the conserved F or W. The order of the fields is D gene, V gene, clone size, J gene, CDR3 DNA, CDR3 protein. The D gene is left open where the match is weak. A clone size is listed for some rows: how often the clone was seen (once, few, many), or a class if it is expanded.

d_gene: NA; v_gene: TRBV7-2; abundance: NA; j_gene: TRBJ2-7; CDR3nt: TGTGCCAGCAGGCAAACAGGGTCCTACGAGCAGTACTTC; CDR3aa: CASRQTGSYEQYF
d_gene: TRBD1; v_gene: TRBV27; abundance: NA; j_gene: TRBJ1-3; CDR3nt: TGTGCCAGCAGCCCCTCGCAGGGGGAGACAGGAAACACCATATATTTT; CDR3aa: CASSPSQGETGNTIYF
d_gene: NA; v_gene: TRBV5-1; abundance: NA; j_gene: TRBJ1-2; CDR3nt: TGCGCCAGCAGCTTGCGCGCGTCAGGTCCACCCCATGGCTACACCTTC; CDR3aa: CASSLRASGPPHGYTF
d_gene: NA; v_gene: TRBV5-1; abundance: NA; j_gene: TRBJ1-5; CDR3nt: TGCGCCAGCAGCTTGGCCGATGGTCGTATAGGCAATCAGCCCCAGCATTTT; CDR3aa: CASSLADGRIGNQPQHF
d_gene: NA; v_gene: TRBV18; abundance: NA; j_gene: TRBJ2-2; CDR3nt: TGTGCCAGCTCACCGGGGGCAGGGGCAGCGAACACCGGGGAGCTGTTTTTT; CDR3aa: CASSPGAGAANTGELFF
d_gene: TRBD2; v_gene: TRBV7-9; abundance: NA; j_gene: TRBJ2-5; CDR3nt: TGTGCCAGCAGCCCTCTCGGGGGGGGCAAAGAGACCCAGTACTTC; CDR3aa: CASSPLGGGKETQYF
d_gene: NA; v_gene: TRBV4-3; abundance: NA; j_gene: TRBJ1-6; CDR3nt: TGCGCCAGCAGCTCCGGGAGGGACAATTCACCCCTCCACTTT; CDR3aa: CASSSGRDNSPLHF
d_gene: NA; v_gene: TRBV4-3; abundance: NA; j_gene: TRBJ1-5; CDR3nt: TGCGCCAGCAGCCAAGATTGGGGAGGCAATCAGCCCCAGCATTTT; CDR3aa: CASSQDWGGNQPQHF
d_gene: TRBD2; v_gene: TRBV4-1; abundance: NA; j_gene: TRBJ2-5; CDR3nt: TGCGCCAGCAGCCACTTGACTAGCGGGGAAGAGACCCAGTACTTC; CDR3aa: CASSHLTSGEETQYF
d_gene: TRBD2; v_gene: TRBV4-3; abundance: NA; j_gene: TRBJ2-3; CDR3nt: TGCGCCAGCAGCCGCCTTGTGCGGGGGGGCTCGTGGGATACGCAGTATTTT; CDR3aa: CASSRLVRGGSWDTQYF
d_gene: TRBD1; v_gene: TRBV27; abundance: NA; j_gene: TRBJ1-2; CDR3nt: TGTGCCAGCAGTTTTACAGGGGCCCAAGCCTATGGCTACACCTTC; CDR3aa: CASSFTGAQAYGYTF
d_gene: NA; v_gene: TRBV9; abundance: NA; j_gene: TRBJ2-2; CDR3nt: TGTGCCAGCAGCACAACCGGGTCCGGGGAGCTGTTTTTT; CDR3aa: CASSTTGSGELFF
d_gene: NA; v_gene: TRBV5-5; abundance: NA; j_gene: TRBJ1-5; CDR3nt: TGTGCCAGCAGCCCCTTCTCAAGTGGCGGAGGTCTGAATCAGCCCCAGCATTTT; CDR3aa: CASSPFSSGGGLNQPQHF
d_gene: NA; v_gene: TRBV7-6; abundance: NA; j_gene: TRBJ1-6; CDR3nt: TGTGCCAGCAGCTTACGTCCTAATTCACCCCTCCACTTT; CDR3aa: CASSLRPNSPLHF
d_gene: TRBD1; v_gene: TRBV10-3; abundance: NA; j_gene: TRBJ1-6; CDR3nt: TGTGCCATCAGTGCTCCGGGACAGGGTAATTCACCCCTCCACTTT; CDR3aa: CAISAPGQGNSPLHF
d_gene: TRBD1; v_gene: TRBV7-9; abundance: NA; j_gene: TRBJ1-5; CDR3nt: TGTGCCAGCAGCCCGCAGGGGGATCAGCCCCAGCATTTT; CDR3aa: CASSPQGDQPQHF
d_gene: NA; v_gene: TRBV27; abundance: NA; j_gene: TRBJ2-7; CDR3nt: TGTGCCAGCAGCCCCTTCGCGGGGTACGAGCAGTACTTC; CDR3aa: CASSPFAGYEQYF
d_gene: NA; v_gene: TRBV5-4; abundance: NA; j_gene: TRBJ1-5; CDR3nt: TGTGCCAGCAGCTTGGATGGCAGCAGTGAGGTGCATTTT; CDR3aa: CASSLDGSSEVHF
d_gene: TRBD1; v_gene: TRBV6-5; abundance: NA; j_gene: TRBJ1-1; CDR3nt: TGTGCCAGCAGTTATTCGACAGGGCTCATGAACACTGAAGCTTTCTTT; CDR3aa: CASSYSTGLMNTEAFF
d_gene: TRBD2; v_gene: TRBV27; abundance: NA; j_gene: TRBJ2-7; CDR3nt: TGTGCCAGCAGTCCCCGGGGGGAAGTCTACGAGCAGTACTTC; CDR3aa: CASSPRGEVYEQYF
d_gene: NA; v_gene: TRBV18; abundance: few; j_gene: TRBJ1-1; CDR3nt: TGTGCCAGCTCACCGGGAGGAGACACTGAAGCTTTCTTT; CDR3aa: CASSPGGDTEAFF
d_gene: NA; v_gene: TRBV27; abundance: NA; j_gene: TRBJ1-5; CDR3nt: TGTGCCAGCAGTTTATTTCCGCTGGCTCAGCCCCAGCATTTT; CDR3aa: CASSLFPLAQPQHF
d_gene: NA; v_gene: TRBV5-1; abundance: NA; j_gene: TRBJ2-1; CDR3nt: TGCGCCAGCCGAAACAGCGGTTCCCCCTACAATGAGCAGTTCTTC; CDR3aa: CASRNSGSPYNEQFF
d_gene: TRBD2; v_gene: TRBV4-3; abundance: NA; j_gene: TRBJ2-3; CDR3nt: TGCGCCAGCAGCCAAGATCCGATAGCGGGGGGGGCAGATACGCAGTATTTT; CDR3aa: CASSQDPIAGGADTQYF
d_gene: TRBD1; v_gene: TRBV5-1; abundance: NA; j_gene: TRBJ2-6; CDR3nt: TGCGCCAGCAGCTTTGACCCGACAGGGAACTCTGGGGCCAACGTCCTGACTTTC; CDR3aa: CASSFDPTGNSGANVLTF
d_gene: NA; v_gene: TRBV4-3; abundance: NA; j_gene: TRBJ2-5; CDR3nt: TGCGCCAGCAGCCAAGACAGGGTGCTTAAGGAGACCCAGTACTTC; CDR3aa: CASSQDRVLKETQYF
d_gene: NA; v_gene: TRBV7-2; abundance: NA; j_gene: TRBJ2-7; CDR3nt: TGTGCCAGCAGCTTAGGGGCGGGGCCGCGGAGCGGTTACGAGCAGTACTTC; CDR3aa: CASSLGAGPRSGYEQYF
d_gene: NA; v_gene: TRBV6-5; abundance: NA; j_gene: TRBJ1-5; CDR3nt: TGTGCCAGCCGCCGGGGTAGCAATCAGCCCCAGCATTTT; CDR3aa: CASRRGSNQPQHF
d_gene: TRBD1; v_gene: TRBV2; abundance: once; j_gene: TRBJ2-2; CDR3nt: TGTGCCAGCACACAGGGGCCTCTGACGAACACCGGGGAGCTGTTTTTT; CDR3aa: CASTQGPLTNTGELFF
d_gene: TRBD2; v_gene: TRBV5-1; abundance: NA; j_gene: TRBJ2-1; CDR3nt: TGCGCCAGCAGCTATACTAGCGGGGGGGCGTTCAATGAGCAGTTCTTC; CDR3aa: CASSYTSGGAFNEQFF
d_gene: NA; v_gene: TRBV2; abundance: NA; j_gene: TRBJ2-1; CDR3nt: TGTGCCAGCAGTGGCCTAGGGGGGGGCTACAATGAGCAGTTCTTC; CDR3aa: CASSGLGGGYNEQFF
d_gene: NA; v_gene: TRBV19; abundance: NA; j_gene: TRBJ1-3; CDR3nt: TGTGCCAGTAGTGTCCTCGGTCGATCTGGAAACACCATATATTTT; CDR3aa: CASSVLGRSGNTIYF
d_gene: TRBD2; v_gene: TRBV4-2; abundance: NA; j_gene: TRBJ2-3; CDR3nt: TGTGCCAGCAGCCAAGATGGGGGTAGCGGGGCAGATACGCAGTATTTT; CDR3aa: CASSQDGGSGADTQYF
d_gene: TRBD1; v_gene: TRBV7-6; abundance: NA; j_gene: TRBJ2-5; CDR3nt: TGTGCCAGCAGGGCCTTTAGGGGGCGTGGAGAGACCCAGTACTTC; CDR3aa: CASRAFRGRGETQYF
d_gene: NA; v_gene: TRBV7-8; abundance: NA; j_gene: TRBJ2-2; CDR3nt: TGTGCCAGCAGCTTTGTTGAGGGATCGAACACCGGGGAGCTGTTTTTT; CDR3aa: CASSFVEGSNTGELFF
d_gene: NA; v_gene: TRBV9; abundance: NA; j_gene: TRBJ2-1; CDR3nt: TGTGCCAGCAGCGTACCTACCGGGAACAATGAGCAGTTCTTC; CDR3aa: CASSVPTGNNEQFF
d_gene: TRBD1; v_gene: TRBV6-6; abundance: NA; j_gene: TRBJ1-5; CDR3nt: TGTGCCAGCAGTTATGGGACAGGGATCAATCGGCCCCAGCATTTT; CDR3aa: CASSYGTGINRPQHF